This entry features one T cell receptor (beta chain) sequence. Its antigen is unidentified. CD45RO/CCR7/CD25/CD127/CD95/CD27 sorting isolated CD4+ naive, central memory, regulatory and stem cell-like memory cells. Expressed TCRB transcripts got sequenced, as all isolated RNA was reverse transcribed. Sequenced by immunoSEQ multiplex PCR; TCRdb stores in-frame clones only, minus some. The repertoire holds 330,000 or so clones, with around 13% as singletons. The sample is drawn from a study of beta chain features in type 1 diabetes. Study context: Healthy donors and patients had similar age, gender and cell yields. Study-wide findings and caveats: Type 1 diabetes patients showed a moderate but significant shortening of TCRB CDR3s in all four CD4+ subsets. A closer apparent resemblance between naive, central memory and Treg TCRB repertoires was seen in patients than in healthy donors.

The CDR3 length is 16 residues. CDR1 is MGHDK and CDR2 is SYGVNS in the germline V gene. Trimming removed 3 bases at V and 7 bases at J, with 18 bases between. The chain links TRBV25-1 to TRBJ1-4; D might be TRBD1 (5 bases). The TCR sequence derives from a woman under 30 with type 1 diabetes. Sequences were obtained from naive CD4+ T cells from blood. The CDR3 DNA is TGTGCCAGCAGTGACCGGGGGGTCCTTTCCGGTGAAAAACTGTTTTTT. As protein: CASSDRGVLSGEKLFF.